This T cell receptor beta chain was captured in a study of cytomegalovirus exposure and HLA in healthy donors. This PCR relied on a set of 60 Vbeta primers and 13 Jbeta primers. Profiled with immunoSEQ multiplex PCR; TCRdb holds only in-frame clones, not every one. Altogether some 120,000 clones are present, about four fifths being singletons, with the ten largest covering 1.5%. V lost 2 bases, J lost 1 base, and 12 bases lay in between. The CDR3 covers 15 residues. Germline CDR1 SGHDT, CDR2 YYEEEE. This chain links TRBV5-6 with TRBJ1-1, with unresolved D. This clonotype was sampled from a woman under 30 in good health and CMV-seronegative. Input material: PBMCs. The CDR3 coding sequence is TGTGCCAGCAGCTTTATTGGTCGGTGGAACACTGAAGCTTTCTTT. It codes for CASSFIGRWNTEAFF.